The sequence of this T cell receptor beta chain was determined in a study of cytomegalovirus exposure and HLA in healthy donors. Germline loops: CDR1 LGHNA, CDR2 YSLEER. Trimming removed 0 bases from V and 2 bases from J; junction bases left unmatched: 5. This CDR3 is built from 18 residues. Regarding the study as a whole: A previous analysis found most TCR beta V segments productive roughly 87% or roughly 30% of the time.

Turning to this clone: Its antigen is as yet unknown.

PCR primers comprised 60 Vbeta and 13 Jbeta primers. TCRdb's table, derived via immunoSEQ multiplex PCR, lists solely in-frame clones and lacks some. The repertoire holds over 150,000 clones, just under 80% seen once, with roughly 1.3% in the top ten. This TCR came from a woman between 50 and 59 years old in good health and CMV-seronegative. The genes are TRBV4-3 and TRBJ2-1; TRBD2 matches 12 bases. The material sequenced was PBMCs. The CDR3: CASSQDMASGRAYNEQFF. As DNA, the CDR3 is TGCGCCAGCAGCCAAGATATGGCTAGCGGGAGGGCCTACAATGAGCAGTTCTTC.